This TCR beta chain was found in a study of control samples from healthy donors and cancer patients. Data came from immunoSEQ multiplex PCR; TCRdb stores just in-frame clones and leaves some out. The table records under 200,000 clones, about 94% of them present only once. The CDR3 is 12 amino acids. Germline V gene lookup returns CDR1 LNHDA and CDR2 SQIVND (reference sequence). V was trimmed by 5 bases and J by 4 bases, leaving 6 bases between them. The receptor's source is a woman between 40 and 50 years old in good health. This chain links TRBV19 with TRBJ2-1, with D unclear. Material: blood. The chain's CDR3 is CASSLPYNEQFF. The CDR3 DNA sequence: TGTGCCAGTAGTCTTCCGTACAATGAGCAGTTCTTC.